This T cell receptor (beta chain) was identified during a study of blood T cells in healthy people across ages. The use of a sample-barcoded 5' primer and a J-beta primer mix characterized a second PCR of roughly 6 to 11 cycles. TCRdb ran MiXCR on the 5' RACE reads and lists one entry per CDR3 protein. Of hundreds of thousands of distinct CDR3 sequences listed, more than 20% are singletons. This CDR3 spans 14 amino acids. Germline-derived CDR1 and CDR2 are MNHEY and SVGAGI. Trimming took off 4 bases at V and 7 bases at J, with 16 bases between the two ends. The study, taken as a whole, reports: A roughly linear fall in TCR beta diversity per million T cells was seen with increasing age.

With respect to this clonotype: Its antigen is not known.

The sample also formed part of further work on T cells of mothers and their children. That paper states: Donation involved three healthy Caucasian mothers and the six children that they had.

The source is a boy younger than 18 in good health. The chain employs TRBV6-5 and TRBJ2-5, with TRBD2 as a possible D gene (5 bases). Sequenced: blood. DNA for the CDR3: TGTGCCAGCAGTTTTACGACTACGAAAGGGACCCAGTACTTC. It encodes CASSFTTTKGTQYF.